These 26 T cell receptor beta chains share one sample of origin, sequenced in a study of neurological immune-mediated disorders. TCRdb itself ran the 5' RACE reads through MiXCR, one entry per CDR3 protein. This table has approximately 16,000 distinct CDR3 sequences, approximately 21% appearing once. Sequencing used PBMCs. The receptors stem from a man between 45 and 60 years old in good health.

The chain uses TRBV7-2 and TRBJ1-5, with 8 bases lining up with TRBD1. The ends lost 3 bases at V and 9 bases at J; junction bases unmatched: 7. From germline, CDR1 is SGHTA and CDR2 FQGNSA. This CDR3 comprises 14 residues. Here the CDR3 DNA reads TGTGCCAGCAGCTTCGGACAGGGTGGTCGGCCCCAGCATTTT. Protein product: CASSFGQGGRPQHF.

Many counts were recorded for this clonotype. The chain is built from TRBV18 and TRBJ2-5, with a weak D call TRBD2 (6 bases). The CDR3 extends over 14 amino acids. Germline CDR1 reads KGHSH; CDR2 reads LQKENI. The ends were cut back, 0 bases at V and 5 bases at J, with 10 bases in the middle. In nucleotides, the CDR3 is TGTGCCAGCTCACCACCGGGACTGGGCGAGACCCAGTACTTC. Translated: CASSPPGLGETQYF.

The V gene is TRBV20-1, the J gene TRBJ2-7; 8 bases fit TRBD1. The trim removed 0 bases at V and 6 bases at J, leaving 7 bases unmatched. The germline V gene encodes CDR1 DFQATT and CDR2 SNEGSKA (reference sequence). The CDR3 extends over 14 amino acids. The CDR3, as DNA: TGCAGTGCTAGAGATCCCCGGACAGGGTTCGAGCAGTACTTC. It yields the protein CSARDPRTGFEQYF.

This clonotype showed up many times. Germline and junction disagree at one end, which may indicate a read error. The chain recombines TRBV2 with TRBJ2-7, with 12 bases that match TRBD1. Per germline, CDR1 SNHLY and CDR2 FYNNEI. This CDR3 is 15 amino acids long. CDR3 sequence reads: CASSKARDRGPEQYF. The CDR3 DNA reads TGTGCCAGCAGTAAAGCACGGGACAGGGGGCCCGAGCAGTACTTC. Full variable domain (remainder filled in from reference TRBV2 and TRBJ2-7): EPEVTQTPSHQVTQMGQEVILRCVPISNHLYFYWYRQILGQKVEFLVSFYNNEISEKSEIFDDQFSVERPDGSNFTLKIRSTKLEDSAMYFCASSKARDRGPEQYFGPGTRLTVT.

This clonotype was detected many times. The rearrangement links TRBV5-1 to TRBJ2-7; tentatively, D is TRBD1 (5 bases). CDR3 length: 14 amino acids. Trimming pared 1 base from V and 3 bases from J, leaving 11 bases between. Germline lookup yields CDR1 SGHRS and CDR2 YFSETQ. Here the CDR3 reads CASSLSGMGYEQYF. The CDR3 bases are TGCGCCAGCAGCTTGTCAGGGATGGGCTACGAGCAGTACTTC.

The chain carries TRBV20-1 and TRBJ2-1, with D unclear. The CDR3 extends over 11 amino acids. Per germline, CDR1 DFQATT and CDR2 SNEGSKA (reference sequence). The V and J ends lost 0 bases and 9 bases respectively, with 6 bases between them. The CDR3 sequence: CSARDQTEQFF. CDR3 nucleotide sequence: TGCAGTGCTAGAGATCAAACTGAGCAGTTCTTC.

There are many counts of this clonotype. For the CDR3, the DNA is TGTGCCAGCAGTTCCCCCGGACAGGCGCAGTACTTC. Translated: CASSSPGQAQYF. The chain joins TRBV11-3 to TRBJ2-7, with TRBD1 identical over 7 bases. This CDR3 region has 12 residues. Germline assignment: CDR1 SGHNT and CDR2 YENEEA. V lost 6 bases to trimming and J lost 9 bases; unmatched junction nucleotides: 8.

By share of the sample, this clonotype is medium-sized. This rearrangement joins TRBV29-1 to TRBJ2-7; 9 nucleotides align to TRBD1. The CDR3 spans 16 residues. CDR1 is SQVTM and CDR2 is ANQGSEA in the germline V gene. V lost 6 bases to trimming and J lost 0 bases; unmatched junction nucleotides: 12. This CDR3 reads CSVTGTGHESSYEQYF. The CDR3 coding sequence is TGCAGCGTGACCGGGACAGGGCACGAAAGCTCCTACGAGCAGTACTTC.

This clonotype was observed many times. CDR3 loop: CASSFQGYTQYF. CDR3 sequence (DNA): TGTGCCAGCAGTTTCCAGGGTTATACGCAGTATTTT. The rearrangement links TRBV12-3 or TRBV12-4 to TRBJ2-3; the D gene is possibly TRBD1 (5 bases). Trimming removed 3 bases at V and 7 bases at J, with 8 bases between. The CDR3 is 12 amino acids.

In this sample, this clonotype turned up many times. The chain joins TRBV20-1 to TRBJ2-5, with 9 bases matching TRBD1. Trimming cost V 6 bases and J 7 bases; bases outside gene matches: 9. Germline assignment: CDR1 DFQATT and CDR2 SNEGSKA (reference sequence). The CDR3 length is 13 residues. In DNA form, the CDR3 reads TGCAGTGCGACCGGGACAGGGATCGGGACCCAGTACTTC. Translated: CSATGTGIGTQYF.

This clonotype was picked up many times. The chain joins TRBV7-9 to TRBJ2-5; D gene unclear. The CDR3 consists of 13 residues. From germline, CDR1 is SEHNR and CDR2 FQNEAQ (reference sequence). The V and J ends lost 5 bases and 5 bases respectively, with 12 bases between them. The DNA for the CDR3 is TGTGCCAGCAGCCCCCGACACCGGGAGACCCAGTACTTC. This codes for CASSPRHRETQYF. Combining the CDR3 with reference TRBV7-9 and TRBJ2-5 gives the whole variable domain DTGVSQNPRHKITKRGQNVTFRCDPISEHNRLYWYRQTLGQGPEFLTYFQNEAQLEKSRLLSDRFSAERPKGSFSTLEIQRTEQGDSAMYLCASSPRHRETQYFGPGTRLLVL.

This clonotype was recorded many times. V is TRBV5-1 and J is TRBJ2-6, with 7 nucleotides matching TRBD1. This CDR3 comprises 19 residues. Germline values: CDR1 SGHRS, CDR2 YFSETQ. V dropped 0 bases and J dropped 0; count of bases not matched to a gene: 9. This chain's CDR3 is CASSLALAGGFSGANVLTF. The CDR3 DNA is TGCGCCAGCAGCTTGGCCCTGGCAGGGGGATTCTCTGGGGCCAACGTCCTGACTTTC. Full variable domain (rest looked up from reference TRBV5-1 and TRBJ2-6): KAGVTQTPRYLIKTRGQQVTLSCSPISGHRSVSWYQQTPGQGLQFLFEYFSETQRNKGNFPGRFSGRQFSNSRSEMNVSTLELGDSALYLCASSLALAGGFSGANVLTFGAGSRLTVL.

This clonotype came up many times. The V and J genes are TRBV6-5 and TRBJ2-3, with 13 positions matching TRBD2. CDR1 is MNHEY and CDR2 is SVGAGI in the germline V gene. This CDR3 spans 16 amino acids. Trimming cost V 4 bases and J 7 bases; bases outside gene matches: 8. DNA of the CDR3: TGTGCCAGCAGTTCTGGCAGGACTAGCGGGAGTTATACGCAGTATTTT. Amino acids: CASSSGRTSGSYTQYF.

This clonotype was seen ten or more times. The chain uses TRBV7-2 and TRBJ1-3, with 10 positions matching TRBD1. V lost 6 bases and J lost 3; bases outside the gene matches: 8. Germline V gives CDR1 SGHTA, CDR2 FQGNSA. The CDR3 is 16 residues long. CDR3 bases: TGTGCCAGCAGTTCAGTGACAGGGGGCTTTGGAAACACCATATATTTT. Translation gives CASSSVTGGFGNTIYF.

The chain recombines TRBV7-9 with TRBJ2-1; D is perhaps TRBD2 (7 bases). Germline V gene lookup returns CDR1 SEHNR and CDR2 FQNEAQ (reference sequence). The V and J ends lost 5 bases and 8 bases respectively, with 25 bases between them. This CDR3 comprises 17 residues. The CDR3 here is CASSPPGREIKGDEQFF. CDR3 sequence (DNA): TGTGCCAGCAGCCCCCCGGGGCGGGAGATAAAGGGGGATGAGCAGTTCTTC.

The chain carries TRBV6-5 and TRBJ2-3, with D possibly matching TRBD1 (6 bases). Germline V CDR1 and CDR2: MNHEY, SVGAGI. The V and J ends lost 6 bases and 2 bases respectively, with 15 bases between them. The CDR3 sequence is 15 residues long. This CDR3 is CASSHRNRATDTQYF. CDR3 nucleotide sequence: TGTGCCAGCAGCCACCGGAACAGGGCCACAGATACGCAGTATTTT.

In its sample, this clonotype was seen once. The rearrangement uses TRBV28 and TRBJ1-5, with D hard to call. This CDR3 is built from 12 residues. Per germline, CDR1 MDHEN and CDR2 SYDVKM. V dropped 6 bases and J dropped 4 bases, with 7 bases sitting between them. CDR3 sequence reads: CASRSGNQPQHF. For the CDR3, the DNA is TGTGCCAGCAGATCGGGAAATCAGCCCCAGCATTTT.

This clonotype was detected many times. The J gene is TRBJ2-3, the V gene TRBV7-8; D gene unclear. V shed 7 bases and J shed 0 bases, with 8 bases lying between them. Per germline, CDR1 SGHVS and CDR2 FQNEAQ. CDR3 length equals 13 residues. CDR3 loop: CASTPPSTDTQYF. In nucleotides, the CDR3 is TGTGCCAGCACCCCCCCTAGCACAGATACGCAGTATTTT.

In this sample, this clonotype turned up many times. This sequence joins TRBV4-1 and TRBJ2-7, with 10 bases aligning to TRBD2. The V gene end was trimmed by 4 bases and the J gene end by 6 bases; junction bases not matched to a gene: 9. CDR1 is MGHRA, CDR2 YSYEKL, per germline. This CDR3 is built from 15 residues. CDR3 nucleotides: TGCGCCAGCAGCCCGGGACTAGCGCCCTCGACCGAGCAGTACTTC. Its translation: CASSPGLAPSTEQYF.

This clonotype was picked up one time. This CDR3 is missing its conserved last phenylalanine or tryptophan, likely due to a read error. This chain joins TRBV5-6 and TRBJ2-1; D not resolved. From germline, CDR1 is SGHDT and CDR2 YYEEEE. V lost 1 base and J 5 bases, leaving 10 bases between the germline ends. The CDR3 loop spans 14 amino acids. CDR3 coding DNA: TGTGCCAGCAGCTTGTTCCGGACCAACAATGAGCAGTTCTCT. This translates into CASSLFRTNNEQFS.

CDR3 nucleotide sequence: TGCAGCGTCCGTAGGGGGGGCCCCAACACCGGGGAGCTGTTTTTT. As protein: CSVRRGGPNTGELFF. This chain connects TRBV29-1 to TRBJ2-2; maybe TRBD2 (7 bases). The CDR3 consists of 15 residues. Trimming stripped 6 bases from V and 2 bases from J, with 16 bases between. CDR1 SQVTM and CDR2 ANQGSEA come from the germline V gene.

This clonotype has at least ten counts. CDR3 sequence: CASSLRPRQGGGETQYF. The DNA of the CDR3 is TGTGCCAGCAGCTTGCGCCCCCGACAGGGCGGGGGAGAGACCCAGTACTTC. The rearrangement uses TRBV7-2 and TRBJ2-5; perhaps D is TRBD1 or TRBD2 (7 bases each). The length of the CDR3 is 17 residues. Germline V gene lookup returns CDR1 SGHTA and CDR2 FQGNSA. Between the trimmed V and J ends, which lost 3 bases and 4 bases, there was a span of 21 bases. The entire variable domain, with the rest obtained from reference TRBV7-2 and TRBJ2-5, is as follows: GAGVSQSPSNKVTEKGKDVELRCDPISGHTALYWYRQSLGQGLEFLIYFQGNSAPDKSGLPSDRFSAERTGGSVSTLTIQRTQQEDSAVYLCASSLRPRQGGGETQYFGPGTRLLVL.

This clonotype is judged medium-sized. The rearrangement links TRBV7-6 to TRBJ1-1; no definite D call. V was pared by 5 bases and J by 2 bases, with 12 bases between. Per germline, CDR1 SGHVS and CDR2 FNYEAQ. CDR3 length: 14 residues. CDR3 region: CASSRHSFNTEAFF. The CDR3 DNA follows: TGTGCCAGCAGCCGACATAGCTTTAACACTGAAGCTTTCTTT. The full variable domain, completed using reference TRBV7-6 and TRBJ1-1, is GAGVSQSPRYKVTKRGQDVALRCDPISGHVSLYWYRQALGQGPEFLTYFNYEAQQDKSGLPNDRFSAERPEGSISTLTIQRTEQRDSAMYRCASSRHSFNTEAFFGQGTRLTVV.

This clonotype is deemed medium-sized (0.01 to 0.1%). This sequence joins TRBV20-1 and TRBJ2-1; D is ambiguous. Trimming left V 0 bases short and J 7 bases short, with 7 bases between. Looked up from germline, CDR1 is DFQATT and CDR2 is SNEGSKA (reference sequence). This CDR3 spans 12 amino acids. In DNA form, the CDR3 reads TGCAGTGCTAGAGATTATACGAATGAGCAGTTCTTC. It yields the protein CSARDYTNEQFF.

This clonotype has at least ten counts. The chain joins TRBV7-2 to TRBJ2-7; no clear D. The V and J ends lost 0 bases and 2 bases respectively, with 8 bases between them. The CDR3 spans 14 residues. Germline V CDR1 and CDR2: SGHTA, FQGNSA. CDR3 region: CASSLARLTYEQYF. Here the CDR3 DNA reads TGTGCCAGCAGCTTAGCCCGTCTTACCTACGAGCAGTACTTC.

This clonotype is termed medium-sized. The CDR3 bases are TGCGCCAGCAGCCAGCTCAGGGACACTGAAGCTTTCTTT. Amino acids: CASSQLRDTEAFF. This sequence joins TRBV4-3 and TRBJ1-1; D possibly corresponds to TRBD1 (5 bases). V gave up 3 bases and J gave up 3 bases, with 8 bases separating them. This CDR3 is 13 amino acids long. Germline assignment: CDR1 LGHNA and CDR2 YSLEER.